This passage covers 11 T cell receptor beta chains from one sample sequenced in a study of T-cell reconstitution after alpha-beta-depleted transplantation in children. The TCRbeta library incorporated unique molecular identifiers. MiXCR, applied by TCRdb to the PCR reads, yields one record per CDR3 protein. The sample yields hundreds of thousands of distinct CDR3 sequences, about 12% seen once. The sample was PBMCs from the stem cell graft donor, taken from the stem cell graft. The receptor set was obtained from a human donor who donated a stem cell graft to a child with acute lymphoblastic leukemia.

This clonotype was recorded at least ten times. This chain uses TRBV6-2 or TRBV6-3 with TRBJ1-5, with 8 nucleotides matching TRBD1. Germline V CDR1 and CDR2: MNHEY, SVGEGT. CDR3 length equals 15 residues. V dropped 8 bases and J dropped 6; count of bases not matched to a gene: 12. The CDR3 region has the DNA TGTGCCAGCGAAGACAGGGGAATTATGAGTCAGCCCCAGCATTTT. Its translation: CASEDRGIMSQPQHF.

The table lists this clonotype with many counts. J is TRBJ2-3 and V is TRBV5-6, with a weak D call TRBD1 (5 bases). Per germline, CDR1 SGHDT and CDR2 YYEEEE. This CDR3 contains 15 residues. Trimming took 1 base from V and 2 from J, leaving 11 bases between them. The CDR3 sequence: CASSLRVGPTDTQYF. CDR3 nucleotide sequence: TGTGCCAGCAGCTTGCGCGTGGGGCCCACAGATACGCAGTATTTT.

Many counts were recorded for this clonotype. This sequence joins TRBV12-3 or TRBV12-4 and TRBJ2-3; no clear D. The length of the CDR3 is 15 residues. The germline V and J ends were trimmed by 5 bases and 5 bases, with 17 bases remaining between them. CDR3 sequence: CASSPILGIGDTQYF. In DNA, the CDR3 is TGTGCCAGCAGTCCTATATTGGGGATTGGAGATACGCAGTATTTT.

This clonotype was picked up many times. The chain recombines TRBV29-1 with TRBJ2-1, with 12 bases aligning to TRBD2. Germline V gene data show CDR1 as SQVTM and CDR2 as ANQGSEA. The V and J ends lost 5 bases and 7 bases, in that order; junction bases with no gene match: 9. CDR3 length: 15 residues. The CDR3, as DNA: TGCAGCGTTTACGATCCTAGCGGGGGGGCGAATGAGCAGTTCTTC. Amino acids: CSVYDPSGGANEQFF.

This clonotype was picked up many times. The gene calls are TRBV12-3 or TRBV12-4 and TRBJ1-1, with D possibly TRBD1 on 6 matching bases. V was clipped by 5 bases and J by 2 bases, with 15 bases between them. The CDR3 consists of 15 residues. The CDR3 DNA sequence: TGTGCCAGCAGTCCCCAGGGGCAAGCAAACACTGAAGCTTTCTTT. This codes for CASSPQGQANTEAFF.

This clonotype was detected many times. CDR3: CASPGQLNYGYTF. The DNA for the CDR3 is TGTGCCAGCCCGGGGCAACTGAACTATGGCTACACCTTC. The chain joins TRBV7-2 to TRBJ1-2, with D possibly matching TRBD1 (5 bases). The CDR3 has 13 residues. Germline V gene lookup returns CDR1 SGHTA and CDR2 FQGNSA. The ends were cut back, 8 bases at V and 2 bases at J, with 12 bases in the middle.

This clonotype has just one count. V usage is TRBV6-5 and J usage is TRBJ2-2; TRBD2 agrees at 11 bases. Germline V CDR1 and CDR2: MNHEY, SVGAGI. This CDR3 has 15 residues. The J segment lost 6 bases and the V segment lost 2 bases, leaving 2 bases of the junction unmatched. CDR3 residues: CASSYLLAGAGELFF. CDR3 sequence (DNA): TGTGCCAGCAGTTACCTACTAGCGGGAGCCGGGGAGCTGTTTTTT.

This clonotype was counted at least ten times. This rearrangement joins TRBV5-1 to TRBJ2-5; 10 bases align to TRBD2. The V gene end was trimmed by 3 bases and the J gene end by 5 bases; junction bases not matched to a gene: 7. CDR1 and CDR2 from the germline V gene are SGHRS and YFSETQ. The CDR3 has 15 amino acids. CDR3 in DNA: TGCGCCAGCAGCTCAACCGGGACTAGCGAGGAGACCCAGTACTTC. Protein product: CASSSTGTSEETQYF.

This clonotype was counted ten times or more. This rearrangement joins TRBV7-8 to TRBJ2-1, with D unresolved. This CDR3 region has 12 residues. Trimming pared 2 bases from V and 10 bases from J, leaving 9 bases between. The germline CDR1 and CDR2 sequences are SGHVS and FQNEAQ. The CDR3 coding sequence is TGTGCCAGCAGCTTACAGGACCCCGAGCAGTTCTTC. Protein sequence: CASSLQDPEQFF. The full variable domain, rest sourced from reference TRBV7-8 and TRBJ2-1, is GAGVSQSPRYKVAKRGQDVALRCDPISGHVSLFWYQQALGQGPEFLTYFQNEAQLDKSGLPSDRFFAERPEGSVSTLKIQRTQQEDSAVYLCASSLQDPEQFFGPGTRLTVL.

This clonotype showed up many times. The V gene is TRBV6-2 or TRBV6-3, the J gene TRBJ2-2; TRBD2 matches 8 bases. Germline CDR1 and CDR2: MNHEY and SVGEGT. The CDR3 is 15 residues long. J was trimmed by 3 bases and V by 5 bases; bases with no gene match: 5. The CDR3 loop reads CASSTGLVDTGELFF. The CDR3 DNA reads TGTGCCAGCAGTACGGGACTAGTGGACACCGGGGAGCTGTTTTTT.

In its sample, this clonotype was seen many times. This chain joins TRBV20-1 and TRBJ1-4; 7 bases are shared with TRBD1. V gave up 0 bases and J gave up 8 bases; unmatched junction bases: 3. Germline V lookup: CDR1 DFQATT, CDR2 SNEGSKA (reference sequence). The CDR3 spans 13 residues. The DNA for the CDR3 is TGCAGTGCTAGAGATAGAGGGGGCGAAAAACTGTTTTTT. This translates into CSARDRGGEKLFF.